The subject of this entry is one TCR beta chain. Its antigen is undetermined. A much larger clone is a single base away; this may be a read error. This entry comes from a study of glioma-infiltrating T cells. TCR alpha and beta CDR3 regions were amplified from RNA using iRepertoire nested multiplex PCR. Input was roughly 85-450 ng of tissue mRNA or PBMC total RNA. MiXCR, applied by TCRdb to the multiplex PCR reads, yields one record per CDR3 protein. The table includes 110,000 or so distinct CDR3 sequences, less than 30% detected once. Study-wide points: Tissue-blood divergence was below expectation in non-neoplastic patients, above in gliomas. CDR3 overlap between tissue and blood was very small.

The CDR3 spans 15 residues. CDR1 is LGHNA, CDR2 YSLEER, per germline. Trimming took 0 bases from V and 6 from J, leaving 13 bases between them. The V gene is TRBV4-3, the J gene TRBJ2-3, with D perhaps TRBD2 (6 bases). The TCR comes from a human donor with low-grade glioma or glioblastoma, undergoing nonglioma brain surgery, or in good health (not recorded which). Sequencing used glioma tissue, nonneoplastic brain tissue, or PBMCs (not recorded which). In DNA form, the CDR3 reads TGCGCCAGCAGCCAAGAACGGGGGAAGGGGGATACGCAGTATTTT. Translated: CASSQERGKGDTQYF.